A single count supports the clone carrying this TCR beta chain. Antigen unknown. One junction end does not reproduce the germline sequence, and a read error may be involved. These data originate in a study of cytomegalovirus exposure and HLA in healthy donors. Both 60 Vbeta primers and 13 Jbeta primers went into the PCR. In the study's own analysis: There were tens of millions of unique TCR beta chains by a later count, and around 10 million of them were shared. TCRdb's copy holds only in-frame clones and misses some; the assay was immunoSEQ multiplex PCR. D and trimming come from the DNA, and the V and J calls and clone size come from that table. The top ten clones hold about 4.6% of a sample with some 170,000 clones, 65% to 80% of them seen once. Notes on the study in general: Cytomegalovirus association was assigned to some 160 TCR beta chains. Sequencing depth across donors, presence/absence analyses assumed, was roughly uniform.

Germline CDR1 and CDR2: SSHAT and FNYEAQ (reference sequence). There are 15 residues in the CDR3. This TCR derives from a man aged 40-49 years in good health and CMV-seronegative. The material sequenced was PBMCs. J is TRBJ2-1 and V is TRBV7-7; a possible D gene is TRBD1 (5 bases). The CDR3 loop reads CASSLGIQGSHEQFF. DNA of the CDR3: TGTGCTAGCAGCTTAGGAATTCAGGGTTCCCATGAGCAGTTCTTC.